This TCR beta chain was captured by sequencing in a study of radiation and T cells in renal cell carcinoma. Notes on this clone: The antigen is undetermined.

This sample's time point: baseline pretreatment blood. Treatment described: 15 Gy SBRT to primary tumor, nephrectomy 4 weeks later. Clear cell pathology was present in this patient's renal cell carcinoma. Assay used: immunoSEQ multiplex PCR; TCRdb lists only in-frame clones, some missing. The repertoire has 150,000 or so clones, less than 90% of them found once; the top ten carry roughly 4.1%. In germline, CDR1 is KGHSY, CDR2 FQNENV. CDR3 length: 11 amino acids. The ends were cut back, 4 bases at V and 5 bases at J, with 5 bases in the middle. Findings and caveats of the study: Pretreatment tumor biopsies were lacking, so baseline clonotypes are unknown. Top tumor clonotypes rose in blood 2 weeks post-radiation, then contracted.

The chain employs TRBV16 and TRBJ1-1; D is unclear. This clonotype originated in a woman between 65 and 79 years old with renal cell carcinoma. Sequenced here: blood, sampled from a patient whose treatment included radiotherapy and nephrectomy. CDR3: CASSPGTEAFF. In DNA form, the CDR3 reads TGTGCCAGCAGCCCCGGAACTGAAGCTTTCTTT. Using reference TRBV16 and TRBJ1-1 for the parts outside the CDR3, the full variable domain is GEEVAQTPKHLVRGEGQKAKLYCAPIKGHSYVFWYQQVLKNEFKFLISFQNENVFDETGMPKERFSAKCLPNSPCSLEIQATKLEDSAVYFCASSPGTEAFFGQGTRLTVV.